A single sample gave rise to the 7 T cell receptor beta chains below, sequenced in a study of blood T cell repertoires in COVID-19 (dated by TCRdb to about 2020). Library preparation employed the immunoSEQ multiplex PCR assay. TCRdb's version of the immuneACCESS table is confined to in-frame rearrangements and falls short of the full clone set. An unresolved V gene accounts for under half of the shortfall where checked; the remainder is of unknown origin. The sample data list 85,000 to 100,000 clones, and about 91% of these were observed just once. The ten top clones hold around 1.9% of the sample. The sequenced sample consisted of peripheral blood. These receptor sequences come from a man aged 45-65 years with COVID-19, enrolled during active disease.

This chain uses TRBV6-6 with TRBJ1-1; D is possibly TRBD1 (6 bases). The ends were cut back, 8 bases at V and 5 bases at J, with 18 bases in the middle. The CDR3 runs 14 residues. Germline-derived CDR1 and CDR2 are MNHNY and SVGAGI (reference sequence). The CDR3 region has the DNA TGTGCCAGCCGCTCGGGGGGCGCGGGGACTGAAGCTTTCTTT. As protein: CASRSGGAGTEAFF.

The CDR3 DNA is TGTGCCAGTAGTATACTCAATGAGCAGTTCTTC. This gives the protein CASSILNEQFF. The chain couples TRBV19 to TRBJ2-1; D call uncertain. CDR3 length equals 11 residues. Germline assignment: CDR1 LNHDA and CDR2 SQIVND (reference sequence). V gave up 2 bases and J gave up 6 bases, with 2 bases separating them.

The chain's CDR3 is CASSFGGAGAGYTF. The CDR3 bases are TGCGCCAGCAGCTTTGGTGGGGCAGGGGCTGGCTACACCTTC. The chain is built from TRBV5-1 and TRBJ1-2; the D gene is possibly TRBD1 (6 bases). This CDR3 contains 14 residues. Germline V CDR1 and CDR2: SGHRS, YFSETQ. V was cut by 2 bases and J by 7 bases, with 15 bases left in between.

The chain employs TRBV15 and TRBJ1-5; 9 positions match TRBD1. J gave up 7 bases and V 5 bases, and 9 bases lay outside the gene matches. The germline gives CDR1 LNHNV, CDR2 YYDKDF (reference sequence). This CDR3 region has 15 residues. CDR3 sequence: CATSGGTGWEQPQHF. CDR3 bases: TGTGCCACCAGCGGAGGGACAGGGTGGGAGCAGCCCCAGCATTTT.

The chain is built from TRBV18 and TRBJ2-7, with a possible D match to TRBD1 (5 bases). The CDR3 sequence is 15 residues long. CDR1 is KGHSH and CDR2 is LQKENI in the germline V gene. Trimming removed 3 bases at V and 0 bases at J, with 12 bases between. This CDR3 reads CASSPVDSNSYEQYF. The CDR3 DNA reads TGTGCCAGCTCACCGGTCGACAGCAACTCCTACGAGCAGTACTTC.

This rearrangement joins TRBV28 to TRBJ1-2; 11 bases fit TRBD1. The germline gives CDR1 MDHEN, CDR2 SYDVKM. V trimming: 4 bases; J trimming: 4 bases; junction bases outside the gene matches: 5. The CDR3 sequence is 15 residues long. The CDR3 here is CASSSTGTGGYGYTF. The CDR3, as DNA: TGTGCCAGCAGTTCAACCGGGACAGGGGGCTATGGCTACACCTTC.

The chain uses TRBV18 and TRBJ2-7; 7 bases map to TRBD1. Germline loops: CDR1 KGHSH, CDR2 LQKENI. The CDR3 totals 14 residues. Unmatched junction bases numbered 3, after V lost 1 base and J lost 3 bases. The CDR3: CASSPQGAGYEQYF. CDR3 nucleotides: TGTGCCAGCTCACCACAGGGGGCCGGCTACGAGCAGTACTTC. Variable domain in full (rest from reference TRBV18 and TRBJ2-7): NAGVMQNPRHLVRRRGQEARLRCSPMKGHSHVYWYRQLPEEGLKFMVYLQKENIIDESGMPKERFSAEFPKEGPSILRIQQVVRGDSAAYFCASSPQGAGYEQYFGPGTRLTVT.